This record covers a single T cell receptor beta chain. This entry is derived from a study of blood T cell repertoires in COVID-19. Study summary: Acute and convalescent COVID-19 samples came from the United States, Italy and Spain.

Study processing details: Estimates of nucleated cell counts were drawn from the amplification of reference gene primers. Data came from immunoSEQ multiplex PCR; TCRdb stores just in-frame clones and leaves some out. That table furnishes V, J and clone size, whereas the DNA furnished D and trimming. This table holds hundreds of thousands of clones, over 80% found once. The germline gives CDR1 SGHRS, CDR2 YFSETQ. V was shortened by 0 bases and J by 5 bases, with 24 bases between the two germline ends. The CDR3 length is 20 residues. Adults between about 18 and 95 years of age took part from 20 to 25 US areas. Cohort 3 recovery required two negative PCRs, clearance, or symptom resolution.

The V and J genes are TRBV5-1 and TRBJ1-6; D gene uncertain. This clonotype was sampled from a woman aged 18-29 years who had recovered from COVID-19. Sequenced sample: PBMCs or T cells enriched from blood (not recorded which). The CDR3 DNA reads TGCGCCAGCAGCTTGGATCTAGGCCGGTTGTCTAAGCGAAATAATTCACCCCTCCACTTT. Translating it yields CASSLDLGRLSKRNNSPLHF.